This T cell receptor (beta chain) was recorded in a study of blood T cell repertoires in COVID-19. Study background: Both acute and convalescent COVID-19 samples were obtained from the United States, Italy and Spain.

From germline, CDR1 is GTSNPN and CDR2 SVGIG (reference sequence). V was trimmed by 7 bases and J by 2 bases, leaving 11 bases between them. The CDR3 loop spans 12 amino acids. This clone was detected only a few times. As handled by the study authors: Counts of nucleated cells, estimated from reference gene primer amplification, were obtained. Sequenced by immunoSEQ multiplex PCR; TCRdb stores in-frame clones only, minus some. That table supplies the V and J calls and clone size; D and trimming were determined from the DNA. The sample contains some 170,000 clones, about 80% of which appear only once. The source is a woman aged 45-65 years with active or convalescent COVID-19. This chain connects TRBV30 to TRBJ1-2, with TRBD1 as a possible D gene (5 bases). The sample consisted of peripheral blood. CDR3 residues: CASDYRNYGYTF. CDR3 coding DNA: TGTGCCTCGGACTACAGGAACTATGGCTACACCTTC. Filled out from reference TRBV30 and TRBJ1-2, the complete variable domain reads SQTIHQWPATLVQPVGSPLSLECTVEGTSNPNLYWYRQAAGRGLQLLFYSVGIGQISSEVPQNLSASRPQDRQFILSSKKLLLSDSGFYLCASDYRNYGYTFGSGTRLTVV.